The rows below give T cell receptor beta chains drawn from one sample of a study of blood T cells in healthy people across ages. From the 5' RACE reads, TCRdb called clonotypes with MiXCR, one entry per CDR3 protein. The sample yields 700,000 or so distinct CDR3 sequences, 20% to 25% seen once. The material sequenced was blood. These receptors came from a man between 65 and 80 years old in good health. Both conserved end residues are part of each CDR3. Each record gives: clone size, V gene, J gene, D gene, CDR3 DNA, CDR3 protein. The D gene is left open where the match is weak. Not all rows give a size; the values are once, few, many and, for expanded clones, a class.

clone size: .
V gene: TRBV28
J gene: TRBJ2-2
D gene: TRBD1
CDR3 DNA: TGTGCCAGCAGTATACAGGGGGCGTGGGCCGGGGAGCTGTTTTTT
CDR3 protein: CASSIQGAWAGELFF

clone size: once
V gene: TRBV20-1
J gene: TRBJ2-5
D gene: .
CDR3 DNA: TGCAGTGCTAAGGAACCCAGGGGCGCGGGGGAGACCCAGTACTTC
CDR3 protein: CSAKEPRGAGETQYF

clone size: few
V gene: TRBV4-1
J gene: TRBJ2-1
D gene: .
CDR3 DNA: TGCGCCAGCAGCCAAGACCCCTTGGGTAGGAATGAGCAGTTCTTC
CDR3 protein: CASSQDPLGRNEQFF

clone size: .
V gene: TRBV7-9
J gene: TRBJ1-2
D gene: .
CDR3 DNA: TGTGCCAGCAGTCAAGTTGGGGCCTGGTATGGCTACACCTTC
CDR3 protein: CASSQVGAWYGYTF

clone size: few
V gene: TRBV20-1
J gene: TRBJ2-1
D gene: TRBD2
CDR3 DNA: TGCAGTGCCATCTATAGCGGGAGATCCTACAATGAGCAGTTCTTC
CDR3 protein: CSAIYSGRSYNEQFF

clone size: once
V gene: TRBV5-1
J gene: TRBJ2-5
D gene: .
CDR3 DNA: TGCGCCAGCAGCCCTCCTGGCGACGAGACCCAGTACTTC
CDR3 protein: CASSPPGDETQYF

clone size: .
V gene: TRBV20-1
J gene: TRBJ2-3
D gene: .
CDR3 DNA: TGCAGTGCTAGGCCGTCCCGTGTCAGGGGCACAGATACGCAGTATTTT
CDR3 protein: CSARPSRVRGTDTQYF

clone size: few
V gene: TRBV4-1
J gene: TRBJ2-5
D gene: .
CDR3 DNA: TGCGCCAGCAGCCAAGGGGAAGGCAGGCAAGAGACCCAGTACTTC
CDR3 protein: CASSQGEGRQETQYF

clone size: many
V gene: TRBV6-1
J gene: TRBJ2-5
D gene: .
CDR3 DNA: TGTGCCAGCAGTGGTCTGCCCCAAGAGACCCAGTACTTC
CDR3 protein: CASSGLPQETQYF

clone size: few
V gene: TRBV5-1
J gene: TRBJ2-2
D gene: .
CDR3 DNA: TGCGCCAGTAAAATTGAACCCGGGGAGCTGTTTTTT
CDR3 protein: CASKIEPGELFF

clone size: few
V gene: TRBV18
J gene: TRBJ2-7
D gene: TRBD1
CDR3 DNA: TGTGCCAGCTCAACAGGACAGGGCTACGAGCAGTACTTC
CDR3 protein: CASSTGQGYEQYF

clone size: .
V gene: TRBV12-3/TRBV12-4
J gene: TRBJ1-1
D gene: .
CDR3 DNA: TGTGCCAGCAGTGAATCTAGGGGGACGGATGAAGCTTTCTTT
CDR3 protein: CASSESRGTDEAFF

clone size: few
V gene: TRBV7-2
J gene: TRBJ1-6
D gene: .
CDR3 DNA: TGTGCCAGCAGCCTACAAACAGGGAACGGTTCACCCCTCCACTTT
CDR3 protein: CASSLQTGNGSPLHF

clone size: .
V gene: TRBV28
J gene: TRBJ2-5
D gene: .
CDR3 DNA: TGTGCCAGCAGTCTCGGACAGATAGAGACCCAGTACTTC
CDR3 protein: CASSLGQIETQYF

clone size: .
V gene: TRBV20-1
J gene: TRBJ2-1
D gene: TRBD2
CDR3 DNA: TGCAGTGCTAGAGGGGATACTAGCGTTAATGAGCAGTTCTTC
CDR3 protein: CSARGDTSVNEQFF

clone size: few
V gene: TRBV10-3
J gene: TRBJ2-1
D gene: .
CDR3 DNA: TGTGCCATCAGTGGGAACGCCTCGCCTGAAGGTGAGCAGTTCTTC
CDR3 protein: CAISGNASPEGEQFF

clone size: few
V gene: TRBV29-1
J gene: TRBJ1-4
D gene: TRBD1
CDR3 DNA: TGCAGCGTTGAATGGACAGGGGCCGAAAAACTGTTTTTT
CDR3 protein: CSVEWTGAEKLFF

clone size: few
V gene: TRBV7-2
J gene: TRBJ2-4
D gene: .
CDR3 DNA: TGTGCCAGCAGCTTAGGGCTACCGATAGCCAAAAACATTCAGTACTTC
CDR3 protein: CASSLGLPIAKNIQYF

clone size: .
V gene: TRBV7-6
J gene: TRBJ1-4
D gene: .
CDR3 DNA: TGTGCCAGCAGTCTTAACTCGGGGGGTGAAAAACTGTTTTTT
CDR3 protein: CASSLNSGGEKLFF

clone size: few
V gene: TRBV5-1
J gene: TRBJ1-4
D gene: TRBD1
CDR3 DNA: TGCGCCAGCAGCCCCGGACAGGGGGCTTTTGAAAAACTGTTTTTT
CDR3 protein: CASSPGQGAFEKLFF

clone size: .
V gene: TRBV20-1
J gene: TRBJ2-6
D gene: TRBD1
CDR3 DNA: TGCAGTGCTCTCGCCCGGGACAGGGTCGCGACCAACGTCCTGACTTTC
CDR3 protein: CSALARDRVATNVLTF

clone size: few
V gene: TRBV6-5
J gene: TRBJ2-3
D gene: .
CDR3 DNA: TGTGCCAGCAGCCGCTGGACAGATAAATACACAGATACGCAGTATTTT
CDR3 protein: CASSRWTDKYTDTQYF

clone size: few
V gene: TRBV11-2
J gene: TRBJ2-5
D gene: TRBD1
CDR3 DNA: TGTGCCAGCAACCTCAATCCCGGGACAGCTCAAGAGACCCAGTACTTC
CDR3 protein: CASNLNPGTAQETQYF

clone size: .
V gene: TRBV29-1
J gene: TRBJ2-4
D gene: .
CDR3 DNA: TGCAGCGTTGCTGAGTGGGGCTCGGCCAAAAACATTCAGTACTTC
CDR3 protein: CSVAEWGSAKNIQYF

clone size: .
V gene: TRBV15
J gene: TRBJ1-3
D gene: .
CDR3 DNA: TGTGCCACCAGCAGAGGCCCCGCGGGGCTAGGTGGAAACACCATATATTTT
CDR3 protein: CATSRGPAGLGGNTIYF

clone size: few
V gene: TRBV13
J gene: TRBJ1-2
D gene: .
CDR3 DNA: TGTGCCATAGATTTGCAGGCGCTCCCTAACTATGGCTACACCTTC
CDR3 protein: CAIDLQALPNYGYTF

clone size: .
V gene: TRBV29-1
J gene: TRBJ2-2
D gene: TRBD1
CDR3 DNA: TGCAGCGTTCCGGGACAGGGGTTCGTCGGGGAGCTGTTTTTT
CDR3 protein: CSVPGQGFVGELFF

clone size: .
V gene: TRBV28
J gene: TRBJ2-5
D gene: TRBD1
CDR3 DNA: TGTGCCAGCAGCCCCGGGACAGGGGACCCGGCCCAGTACTTC
CDR3 protein: CASSPGTGDPAQYF

clone size: .
V gene: TRBV7-2
J gene: TRBJ1-2
D gene: .
CDR3 DNA: TGTGCCGGCAGCTTAATCCGGGGAAACTATGGCTACACCTTC
CDR3 protein: CAGSLIRGNYGYTF

clone size: .
V gene: TRBV6-6
J gene: TRBJ1-3
D gene: .
CDR3 DNA: TGTGCCAGCAGAGGGAGCTCTGGAAACACCATATATTTT
CDR3 protein: CASRGSSGNTIYF

clone size: .
V gene: TRBV29-1
J gene: TRBJ2-5
D gene: TRBD2
CDR3 DNA: TGCAGCGTTGGTAAAGCGGGAGGGAGGGAGACCCAGTACTTC
CDR3 protein: CSVGKAGGRETQYF

clone size: few
V gene: TRBV28
J gene: TRBJ1-5
D gene: .
CDR3 DNA: TGTGCCAGCAGTTTAGTAGGGATGGGCAATCAGCCCCAGCATTTT
CDR3 protein: CASSLVGMGNQPQHF

clone size: .
V gene: TRBV29-1
J gene: TRBJ2-5
D gene: TRBD2
CDR3 DNA: TGCAGCGTTGAGCCGGGACTAGAGGAAGAGACCCAGTACTTC
CDR3 protein: CSVEPGLEEETQYF

clone size: .
V gene: TRBV20-1
J gene: TRBJ1-2
D gene: .
CDR3 DNA: TGCAGTGCTAGAGTAACGCATCTCGGATACTATGGCTACACCTTC
CDR3 protein: CSARVTHLGYYGYTF

clone size: many
V gene: TRBV11-2
J gene: TRBJ2-5
D gene: .
CDR3 DNA: TGTGCCAGCAGCCTACAGGTCATCCCACCAAGTGGAGAGACCCAGTACTTC
CDR3 protein: CASSLQVIPPSGETQYF

clone size: .
V gene: TRBV6-6
J gene: TRBJ2-1
D gene: .
CDR3 DNA: TGTGCCAGCAGTTCGTCAGGCGGGATGGGAGGCAATGGGCAGTTCTTC
CDR3 protein: CASSSSGGMGGNGQFF

clone size: .
V gene: TRBV19
J gene: TRBJ2-5
D gene: TRBD1
CDR3 DNA: TGTGCCAGTAGTACAGGGGGACCTGTCCAAGAGACCCAGTACTTC
CDR3 protein: CASSTGGPVQETQYF

clone size: .
V gene: TRBV5-1
J gene: TRBJ2-3
D gene: .
CDR3 DNA: TGCGCCAGCACCTCCGGACTCCCCCGCACAGATACGCAGTATTTT
CDR3 protein: CASTSGLPRTDTQYF

clone size: many
V gene: TRBV2
J gene: TRBJ2-5
D gene: .
CDR3 DNA: TGTGCCAGCAGTTCGGGCCGAGGCGAGACCCAGTACTTC
CDR3 protein: CASSSGRGETQYF

clone size: .
V gene: TRBV19
J gene: TRBJ1-1
D gene: TRBD1
CDR3 DNA: TGTGCCAGTCGACGGGACAGGAACACTGAAGCTTTCTTT
CDR3 protein: CASRRDRNTEAFF

clone size: .
V gene: TRBV12-3/TRBV12-4
J gene: TRBJ1-2
D gene: .
CDR3 DNA: TGTGCCAGCAGTTTCGACTGGGTAGGGGATGGCTACACCTTC
CDR3 protein: CASSFDWVGDGYTF

clone size: .
V gene: TRBV20-1
J gene: TRBJ2-2
D gene: .
CDR3 DNA: TGCAGTGCTAGAGTTCGTGGCACCGGGGAGCTGTTTTTT
CDR3 protein: CSARVRGTGELFF

clone size: .
V gene: TRBV6-5
J gene: TRBJ1-1
D gene: .
CDR3 DNA: TGTGCCAGCAGGGTACGACATCTGAACACTGAAGCTTTCTTT
CDR3 protein: CASRVRHLNTEAFF

clone size: .
V gene: TRBV14
J gene: TRBJ1-4
D gene: .
CDR3 DNA: TGTGCCAGCAGCCTATTCCAAAAACTGTTTTTT
CDR3 protein: CASSLFQKLFF

clone size: few
V gene: TRBV4-2
J gene: TRBJ1-2
D gene: TRBD1
CDR3 DNA: TGTGCCAGCAGCACCCGGGACAGCCATCCCTATGGCTACACCTTC
CDR3 protein: CASSTRDSHPYGYTF

clone size: few
V gene: TRBV11-2
J gene: TRBJ2-3
D gene: TRBD2
CDR3 DNA: TGTGCCAGCAGCCGGACTAGCGGGGTTGATACGCAGTATTTT
CDR3 protein: CASSRTSGVDTQYF

clone size: few
V gene: TRBV19
J gene: TRBJ2-1
D gene: TRBD2
CDR3 DNA: TGTGCCAGTAGTATAGTCGGGGGGGTTACCTACAATGAGCAGTTCTTC
CDR3 protein: CASSIVGGVTYNEQFF

clone size: .
V gene: TRBV10-3
J gene: TRBJ2-4
D gene: TRBD1
CDR3 DNA: TGTGCCATCAGACAGGGGCCCAAAAACATTCAGTACTTC
CDR3 protein: CAIRQGPKNIQYF

clone size: few
V gene: TRBV6-1
J gene: TRBJ1-4
D gene: .
CDR3 DNA: TGTGCCAGCAGTGAAGGAGGAGAAAAACTGTTTTTT
CDR3 protein: CASSEGGEKLFF

clone size: few
V gene: TRBV5-1
J gene: TRBJ2-1
D gene: TRBD2
CDR3 DNA: TGCGCCAGCAGCAATAGCGGGGGAGACAATGAGCAGTTCTTC
CDR3 protein: CASSNSGGDNEQFF

clone size: .
V gene: TRBV6-5
J gene: TRBJ2-1
D gene: .
CDR3 DNA: TGTGCCAGCAGTTACGGGGAGTACTCCTACAATGAGCAGTTCTTC
CDR3 protein: CASSYGEYSYNEQFF